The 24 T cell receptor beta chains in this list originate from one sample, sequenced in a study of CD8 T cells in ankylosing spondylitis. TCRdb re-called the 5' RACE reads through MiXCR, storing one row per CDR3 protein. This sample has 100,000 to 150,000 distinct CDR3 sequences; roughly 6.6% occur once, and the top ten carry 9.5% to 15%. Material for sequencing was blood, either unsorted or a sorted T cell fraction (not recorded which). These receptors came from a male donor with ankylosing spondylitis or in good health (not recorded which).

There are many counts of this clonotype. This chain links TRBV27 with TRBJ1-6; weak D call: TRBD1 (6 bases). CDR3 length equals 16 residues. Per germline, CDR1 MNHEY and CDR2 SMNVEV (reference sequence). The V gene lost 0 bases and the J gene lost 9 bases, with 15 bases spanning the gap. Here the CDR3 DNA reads TGTGCCAGCAGTTTATCGGCAACAGGGCCAGGTTCACCCCTCCACTTT. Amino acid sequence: CASSLSATGPGSPLHF.

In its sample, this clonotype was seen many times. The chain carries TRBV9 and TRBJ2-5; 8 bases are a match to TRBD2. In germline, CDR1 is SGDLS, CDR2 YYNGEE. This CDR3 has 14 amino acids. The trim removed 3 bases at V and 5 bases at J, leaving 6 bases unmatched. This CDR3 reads CASSAEGLGETQYF. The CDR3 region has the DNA TGTGCCAGCAGCGCGGAGGGACTAGGGGAGACCCAGTACTTC. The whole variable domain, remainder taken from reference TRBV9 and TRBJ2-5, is DSGVTQTPKHLITATGQRVTLRCSPRSGDLSVYWYQQSLDQGLQFLIQYYNGEERAKGNILERFSAQQFPDLHSELNLSSLELGDSALYFCASSAEGLGETQYFGPGTRLLVL.

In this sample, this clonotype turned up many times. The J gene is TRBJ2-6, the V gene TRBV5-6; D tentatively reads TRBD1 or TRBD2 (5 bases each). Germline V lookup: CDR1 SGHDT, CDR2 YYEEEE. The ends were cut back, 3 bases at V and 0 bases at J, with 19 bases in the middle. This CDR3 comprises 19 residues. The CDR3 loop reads CASSYYGTSHYSGANVLTF. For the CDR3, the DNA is TGTGCCAGCAGCTACTACGGGACCTCTCATTACTCTGGGGCCAACGTCCTGACTTTC. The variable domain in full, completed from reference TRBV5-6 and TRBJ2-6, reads DAGVTQSPTHLIKTRGQQVTLRCSPKSGHDTVSWYQQALGQGPQFIFQYYEEEERQRGNFPDRFSGHQFPNYSSELNVNALLLGDSALYLCASSYYGTSHYSGANVLTFGAGSRLTVL.

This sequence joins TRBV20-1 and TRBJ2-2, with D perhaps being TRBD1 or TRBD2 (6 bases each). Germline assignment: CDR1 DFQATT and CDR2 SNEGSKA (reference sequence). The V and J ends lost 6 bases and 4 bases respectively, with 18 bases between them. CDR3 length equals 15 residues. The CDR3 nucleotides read TGCAGTGCCCTTTTTGACGGGGGCGCCACCGGGGAGCTGTTTTTT. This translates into CSALFDGGATGELFF.

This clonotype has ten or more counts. The CDR3 spells CASNPLAGGPGGPDTQYF. CDR3 nucleotides: TGTGCCAGCAACCCACTAGCGGGAGGGCCTGGAGGCCCAGATACGCAGTATTTT. The rearrangement links TRBV12-3 or TRBV12-4 to TRBJ2-3; TRBD2 aligns across 13 bases. V lost 7 bases and J lost 4; bases outside the gene matches: 14. This CDR3 spans 18 amino acids.

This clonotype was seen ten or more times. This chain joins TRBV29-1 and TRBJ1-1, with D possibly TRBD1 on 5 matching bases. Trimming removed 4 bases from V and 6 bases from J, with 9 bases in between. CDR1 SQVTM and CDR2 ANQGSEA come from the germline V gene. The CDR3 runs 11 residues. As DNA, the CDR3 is TGCAGCGTTGGAGGGGTCGCTGAAGCTTTCTTT. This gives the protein CSVGGVAEAFF.

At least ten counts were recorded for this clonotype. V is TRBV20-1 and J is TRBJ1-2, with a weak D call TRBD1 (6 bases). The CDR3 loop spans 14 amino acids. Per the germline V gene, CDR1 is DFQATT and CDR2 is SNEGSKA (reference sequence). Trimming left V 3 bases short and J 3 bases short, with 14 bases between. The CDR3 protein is CSASFPGHHYGYTF. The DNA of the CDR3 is TGCAGTGCTAGCTTTCCGGGACACCACTATGGCTACACCTTC.

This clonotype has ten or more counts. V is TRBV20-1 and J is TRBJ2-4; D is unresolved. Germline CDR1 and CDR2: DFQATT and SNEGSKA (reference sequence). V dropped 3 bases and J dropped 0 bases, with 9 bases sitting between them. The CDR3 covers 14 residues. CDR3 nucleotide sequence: TGCAGTGCTAGTTCCTCCCTAGCCAAAAACATTCAGTACTTC. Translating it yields CSASSSLAKNIQYF.

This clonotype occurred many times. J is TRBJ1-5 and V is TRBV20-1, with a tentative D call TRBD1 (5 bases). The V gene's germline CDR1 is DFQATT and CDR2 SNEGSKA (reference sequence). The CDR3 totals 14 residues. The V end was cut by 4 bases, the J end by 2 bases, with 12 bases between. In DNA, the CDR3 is TGCAGTGCTATTCCAGGGATGGGCAATCAGCCCCAGCATTTT. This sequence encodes CSAIPGMGNQPQHF.

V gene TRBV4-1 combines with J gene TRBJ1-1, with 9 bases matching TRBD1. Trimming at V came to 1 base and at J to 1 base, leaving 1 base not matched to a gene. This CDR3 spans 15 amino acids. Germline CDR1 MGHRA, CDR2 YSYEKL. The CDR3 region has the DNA TGCGCCAGCAGCCAAGGGACAGGGGCGAACACTGAAGCTTTCTTT. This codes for CASSQGTGANTEAFF.

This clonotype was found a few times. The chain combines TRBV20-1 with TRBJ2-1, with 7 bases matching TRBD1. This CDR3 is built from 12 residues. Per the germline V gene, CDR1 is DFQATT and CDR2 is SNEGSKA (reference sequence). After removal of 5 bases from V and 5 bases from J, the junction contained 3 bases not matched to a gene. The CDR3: CSARQGDNEQFF. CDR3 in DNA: TGCAGTGCTCGACAGGGCGACAATGAGCAGTTCTTC.

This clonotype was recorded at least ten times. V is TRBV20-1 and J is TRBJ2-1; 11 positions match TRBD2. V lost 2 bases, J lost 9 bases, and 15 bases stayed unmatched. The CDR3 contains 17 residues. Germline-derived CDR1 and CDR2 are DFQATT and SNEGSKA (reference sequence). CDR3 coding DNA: TGCAGTGCTAGATCGGGACTAGCGGAGGCAGCTTTGGGTGAGCAGTTCTTC. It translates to CSARSGLAEAALGEQFF.

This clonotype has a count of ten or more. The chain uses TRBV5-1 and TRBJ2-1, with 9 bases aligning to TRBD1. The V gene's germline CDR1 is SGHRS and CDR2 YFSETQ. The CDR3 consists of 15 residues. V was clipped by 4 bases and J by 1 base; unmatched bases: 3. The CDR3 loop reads CASSLDRGSYNEQFF. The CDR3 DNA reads TGCGCCAGCAGCCTGGACAGGGGTTCCTACAATGAGCAGTTCTTC.

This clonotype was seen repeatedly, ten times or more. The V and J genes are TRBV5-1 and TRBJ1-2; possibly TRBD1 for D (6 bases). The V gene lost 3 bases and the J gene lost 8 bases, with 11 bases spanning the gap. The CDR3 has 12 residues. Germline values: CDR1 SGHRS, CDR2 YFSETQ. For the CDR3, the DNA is TGCGCCAGCAGCTCGGACAGCGAGGGCTACACCTTC. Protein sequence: CASSSDSEGYTF. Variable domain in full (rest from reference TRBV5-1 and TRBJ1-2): KAGVTQTPRYLIKTRGQQVTLSCSPISGHRSVSWYQQTPGQGLQFLFEYFSETQRNKGNFPGRFSGRQFSNSRSEMNVSTLELGDSALYLCASSSDSEGYTFGSGTRLTVV.

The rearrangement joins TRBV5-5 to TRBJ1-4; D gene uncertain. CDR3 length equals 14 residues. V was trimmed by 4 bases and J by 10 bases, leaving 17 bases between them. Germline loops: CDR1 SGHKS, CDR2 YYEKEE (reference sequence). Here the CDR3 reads CASSPGNTGGKLFF. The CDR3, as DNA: TGTGCCAGCAGCCCCGGGAACACTGGTGGAAAACTGTTTTTT.

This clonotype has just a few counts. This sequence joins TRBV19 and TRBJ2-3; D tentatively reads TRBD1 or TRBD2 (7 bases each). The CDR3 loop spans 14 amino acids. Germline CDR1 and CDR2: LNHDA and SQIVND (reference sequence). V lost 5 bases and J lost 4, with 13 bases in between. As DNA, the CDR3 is TGTGCCAGTAGTGCCCAGGGGGGGCCAGATACGCAGTATTTT. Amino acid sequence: CASSAQGGPDTQYF.

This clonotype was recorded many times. The CDR3 loop is CASSQDLVSVLYEQYF. The DNA of the CDR3 is TGCGCCAGCAGCCAAGATCTAGTAAGCGTTCTCTACGAGCAGTACTTC. The chain links TRBV4-1 to TRBJ2-7, with unresolved D. V was clipped by 0 bases and J by 3 bases, with 15 bases between them. The CDR3 extends over 16 amino acids. Germline-derived CDR1 and CDR2 are MGHRA and YSYEKL.

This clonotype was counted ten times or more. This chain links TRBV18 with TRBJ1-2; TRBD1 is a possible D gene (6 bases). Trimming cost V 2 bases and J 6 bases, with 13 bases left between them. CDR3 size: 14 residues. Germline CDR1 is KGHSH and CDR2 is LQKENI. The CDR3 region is CASSPEGVGNGYTF. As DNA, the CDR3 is TGTGCCAGCTCACCAGAGGGGGTCGGAAATGGCTACACCTTC. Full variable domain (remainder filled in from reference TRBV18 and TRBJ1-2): NAGVMQNPRHLVRRRGQEARLRCSPMKGHSHVYWYRQLPEEGLKFMVYLQKENIIDESGMPKERFSAEFPKEGPSILRIQQVVRGDSAAYFCASSPEGVGNGYTFGSGTRLTVV.

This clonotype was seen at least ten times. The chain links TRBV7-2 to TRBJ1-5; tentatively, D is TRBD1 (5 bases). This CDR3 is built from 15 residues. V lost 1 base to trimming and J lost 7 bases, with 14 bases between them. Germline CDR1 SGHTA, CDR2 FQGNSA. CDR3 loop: CASSLVWGGEQPQHF. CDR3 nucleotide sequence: TGTGCCAGCAGCTTAGTTTGGGGGGGTGAGCAGCCCCAGCATTTT.

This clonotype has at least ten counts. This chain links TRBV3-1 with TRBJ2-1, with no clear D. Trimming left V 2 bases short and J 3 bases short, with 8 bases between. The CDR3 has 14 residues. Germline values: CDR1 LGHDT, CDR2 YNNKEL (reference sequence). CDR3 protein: CASSQSDHYNEQFF. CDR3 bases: TGTGCCAGCAGCCAAAGTGATCACTACAATGAGCAGTTCTTC.

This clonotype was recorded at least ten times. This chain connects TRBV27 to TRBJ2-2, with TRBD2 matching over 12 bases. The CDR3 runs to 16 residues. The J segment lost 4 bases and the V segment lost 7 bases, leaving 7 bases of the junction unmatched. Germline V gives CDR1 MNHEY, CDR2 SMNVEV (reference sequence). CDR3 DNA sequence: TGTGCCAGCAAACTAGCGGGAGGCGTGGTCACCGGGGAGCTGTTTTTT. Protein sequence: CASKLAGGVVTGELFF.

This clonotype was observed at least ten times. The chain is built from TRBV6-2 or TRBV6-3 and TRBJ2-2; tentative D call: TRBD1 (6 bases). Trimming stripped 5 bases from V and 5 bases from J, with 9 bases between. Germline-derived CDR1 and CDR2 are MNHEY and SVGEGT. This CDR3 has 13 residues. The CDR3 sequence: CASSPGVTGELFF. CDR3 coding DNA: TGTGCCAGCAGTCCAGGGGTTACCGGGGAGCTGTTTTTT.

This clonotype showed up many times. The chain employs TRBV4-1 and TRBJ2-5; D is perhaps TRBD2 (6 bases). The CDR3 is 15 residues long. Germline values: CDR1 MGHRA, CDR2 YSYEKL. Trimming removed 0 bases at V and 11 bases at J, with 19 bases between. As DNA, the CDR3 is TGCGCCAGCAGCCAAGATGGTCACATGCGGGATCCGCAGTACTTC. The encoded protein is CASSQDGHMRDPQYF.

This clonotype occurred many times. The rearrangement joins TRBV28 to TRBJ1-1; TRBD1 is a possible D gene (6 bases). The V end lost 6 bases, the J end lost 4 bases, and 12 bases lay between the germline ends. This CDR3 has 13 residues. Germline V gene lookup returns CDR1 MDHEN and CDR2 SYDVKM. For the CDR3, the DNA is TGTGCCAGCAGACCCAGGGGAGGCACTGAAGCTTTCTTT. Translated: CASRPRGGTEAFF. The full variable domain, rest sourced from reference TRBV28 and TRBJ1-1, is DVKVTQSSRYLVKRTGEKVFLECVQDMDHENMFWYRQDPGLGLRLIYFSYDVKMKEKGDIPEGYSVSREKKERFSLILESASTNQTSMYLCASRPRGGTEAFFGQGTRLTVV.